These 29 T cell receptor beta chains came from one sample sequenced in a study of cytomegalovirus exposure and HLA in healthy donors. Vbeta (60) and Jbeta (13) primers were used in the PCR. TCRdb's copy holds only in-frame clones and misses some; the assay was immunoSEQ multiplex PCR. The sample carries about 140,000 clones, roughly 76% recorded once. The specimen sequenced was PBMCs. The source of these receptors is a human donor in good health.

This clone turned up a few times. The chain is built from TRBV4-1 and TRBJ1-2; 7 bases agree with TRBD1. Germline V gene sequence: CDR1 MGHRA, CDR2 YSYEKL. The CDR3 sequence is 13 residues long. V lost 5 bases and J lost 2; bases outside the gene matches: 2. DNA for the CDR3: TGCGCCAGCAGCGTGGGACAGAACTATGGCTACACCTTC. Encoded protein: CASSVGQNYGYTF.

The table lists this clone with a count of one. CDR3 nucleotides: TGTGCCATCAGACCAACGGGACAGGGTGACGAGCAGTACTTC. It is translated as CAIRPTGQGDEQYF. V usage is TRBV10-3 and J usage is TRBJ2-7, with 9 nucleotides matching TRBD1. The CDR3 is 14 residues long. Per the germline V gene, CDR1 is ENHRY and CDR2 is SYGVKD. J was trimmed by 5 bases and V by 6 bases; bases with no gene match: 8.

V is TRBV7-9 and J is TRBJ2-5; D is possibly TRBD1 (6 bases). The CDR3 is 15 amino acids. CDR1 and CDR2 (germline): SEHNR, FQNEAQ (reference sequence). V was pared by 5 bases and J by 5 bases, with 18 bases between. CDR3 nucleotide sequence: TGTGCCAGCAGCGGGAGACAGGAGAGAGGGGAGACCCAGTACTTC. The encoded protein is CASSGRQERGETQYF.

This clone has a single count. The rearrangement links TRBV7-3 to TRBJ1-2, with TRBD1 identical over 9 bases. CDR1 is SGHTA and CDR2 is FQGTGA in the germline V gene. The CDR3 length is 14 residues. Trimming at V came to 2 bases and at J to 2 bases, leaving 0 bases not matched to a gene. In DNA, the CDR3 is TGTGCCAGCAGCTTAGGACAGGGGAACTATGGCTACACCTTC. This translates into CASSLGQGNYGYTF.

This clone was counted only a few times. V usage is TRBV6-1 and J usage is TRBJ2-7, with TRBD1 matching 8 bases. In germline, CDR1 is MNHNS, CDR2 SASEGT. The CDR3 loop spans 13 amino acids. The ends lost 9 bases at V and 0 bases at J; junction bases unmatched: 4. CDR3 nucleotides: TGTGCCAGTCTCAGGGGGCTCTCCTACGAGCAGTACTTC. Translating gives CASLRGLSYEQYF.

The chain employs TRBV5-1 and TRBJ1-4; no reliable D call. The V end was cut by 3 bases, the J end by 7 bases, with 19 bases between. The length of the CDR3 is 16 residues. Per the germline V gene, CDR1 is SGHRS and CDR2 is YFSETQ. DNA of the CDR3: TGCGCCAGCAGCTCCGGACCTCCCGCCAGCGGTGAAAAACTGTTTTTT. Protein product: CASSSGPPASGEKLFF.

V and J are TRBV28 and TRBJ1-2; D is undetermined. The CDR3 runs to 14 residues. The V end was cut by 3 bases, the J end by 7 bases, with 15 bases between. Per germline, CDR1 MDHEN and CDR2 SYDVKM. CDR3 DNA sequence: TGTGCCAGCAGTTTGCCCACTGTTCGGTCTGGCTACACCTTC. Protein: CASSLPTVRSGYTF.

This chain connects TRBV12-5 to TRBJ2-5; no reliable D call. V gave up 7 bases and J gave up 2 bases, with 11 bases separating them. Germline values: CDR1 LGHNT, CDR2 FRNRAP. CDR3 length equals 13 residues. CDR3 sequence: CASAMEFQETQYF. The CDR3 DNA sequence: TGTGCTAGTGCCATGGAGTTTCAAGAGACCCAGTACTTC. Full variable domain (remainder filled in from reference TRBV12-5 and TRBJ2-5): DARVTQTPRHKVTEMGQEVTMRCQPILGHNTVFWYRQTMMQGLELLAYFRNRAPLDDSGMPKDRFSAEMPDATLATLKIQPSEPRDSAVYFCASAMEFQETQYFGPGTRLLVL.

This clone came up a few times. This chain uses TRBV11-2 with TRBJ2-4; 7 bases map to TRBD1. V was pared by 5 bases and J by 2 bases, with 9 bases of the junction left unmatched. Germline V gives CDR1 SGHAT, CDR2 FQNNGV. The length of the CDR3 is 16 residues. Here the CDR3 reads CASSIRGFRTKNIQYF. The CDR3 nucleotides read TGTGCCAGCAGCATCAGGGGGTTCCGGACCAAAAACATTCAGTACTTC. Based on the CDR3 plus reference TRBV11-2 and TRBJ2-4, the full variable domain is EAGVAQSPRYKIIEKRQSVAFWCNPISGHATLYWYQQILGQGPKLLIQFQNNGVVDDSQLPKDRFSAERLKGVDSTLKIQPAKLEDSAVYLCASSIRGFRTKNIQYFGAGTRLSVL.

The chain recombines TRBV1 with TRBJ2-7; the table's D call, TRBD1, has no DNA check behind it. TRBV1 is classified as a pseudogene. This CDR3 comprises 13 residues. The CDR3 sequence: CTSSQDQAYEQYF. In DNA form, the CDR3 reads TGCACCAGCAGCCAAGATCAGGCCTACGAGCAGTACTTC.

DNA for the CDR3: TGCGCCAGCAGCTTGACGACAGGAGACTATGGCTACACCTTC. As protein: CASSLTTGDYGYTF. This chain uses TRBV5-1 with TRBJ1-2, with D maybe TRBD1 (6 bases). Per the germline V gene, CDR1 is SGHRS and CDR2 is YFSETQ. CDR3 length equals 14 residues. V lost 1 base and J lost 3, with 10 bases in between.

The chain couples TRBV6-1 to TRBJ1-5; D is uncertain. V dropped 2 bases and J dropped 0 bases, with 8 bases sitting between them. Germline CDR1 reads MNHNS; CDR2 reads SASEGT. The CDR3 runs to 15 residues. The CDR3 DNA is TGTGCCAGCAGTGAAACCCCGAGTAGCAATCAGCCCCAGCATTTT. Amino acid sequence: CASSETPSSNQPQHF.

In this sample, this clone turned up once. The chain couples TRBV4-2 to TRBJ2-7, with a tentative D call TRBD2 (6 bases). The germline gives CDR1 LGHNA, CDR2 YNFKEQ. The CDR3 runs to 15 residues. Trimming pared 0 bases from V and 1 base from J, leaving 10 bases between. The CDR3 DNA follows: TGTGCCAGCAGCCAAGATTTGGAGGGATCCTACGAGCAGTACTTC. It codes for CASSQDLEGSYEQYF.

This rearrangement joins TRBV21-1 to TRBJ1-5; the table calls TRBD1, which could not be checked here. TRBV21-1 is a pseudogene. The CDR3 runs to 19 residues. The CDR3, as DNA: TGTGCCAGCAACCACAGGGGCAGGGGAAGATCGTATAGCAATCAGCCCCAGCATTTT. Translated: CASNHRGRGRSYSNQPQHF.

This chain uses TRBV2 with TRBJ2-5, with 8 bases identical to TRBD1. Germline lookup yields CDR1 SNHLY and CDR2 FYNNEI. After removal of 4 bases from V and 0 bases from J, the junction contained 1 base not matched to a gene. The length of the CDR3 is 14 residues. In DNA, the CDR3 is TGTGCCAGCAGTGTGGACAGGGACCAAGAGACCCAGTACTTC. The encoded protein is CASSVDRDQETQYF.

The chain couples TRBV7-6 to TRBJ2-3, with TRBD2 matching 9 bases. The germline V gene has CDR1 SGHVS and CDR2 FNYEAQ. Trimming took 2 bases from V and 3 from J; bases not matched to a gene: 9. The CDR3 runs 17 residues. The CDR3 nucleotides are TGTGCCAGCAGCTTAAAAGCTCGACTAGCGGTAACAGATACGCAGTATTTT. It yields the protein CASSLKARLAVTDTQYF. Full variable domain (rest looked up from reference TRBV7-6 and TRBJ2-3): GAGVSQSPRYKVTKRGQDVALRCDPISGHVSLYWYRQALGQGPEFLTYFNYEAQQDKSGLPNDRFSAERPEGSISTLTIQRTEQRDSAMYRCASSLKARLAVTDTQYFGPGTRLTVL.

This clone was detected only a few times. The rearrangement uses TRBV4-2 and TRBJ1-2; no clear D gene. V was cut by 0 bases and J by 4 bases, with 9 bases left in between. CDR1 is LGHNA, CDR2 YNFKEQ, per germline. This CDR3 comprises 14 residues. CDR3 nucleotides: TGTGCCAGCAGCCAAGATCGGGGATCCTATGGCTACACCTTC. This gives the protein CASSQDRGSYGYTF.

The rearrangement links TRBV27 to TRBJ1-1; D ambiguous. The germline V gene encodes CDR1 MNHEY and CDR2 SMNVEV (reference sequence). This CDR3 is built from 15 residues. V was clipped by 5 bases and J by 1 base, with 14 bases between them. CDR3 residues: CASSPHSAGNTEAFF. The CDR3 nucleotides read TGTGCCAGCAGTCCCCACTCGGCGGGGAACACTGAAGCTTTCTTT.

The gene calls are TRBV27 and TRBJ2-3; 11 bases agree with TRBD2. The V and J ends lost 5 bases and 1 base, in that order; junction bases with no gene match: 2. The CDR3 covers 15 residues. Germline loops: CDR1 MNHEY, CDR2 SMNVEV (reference sequence). The chain's CDR3 is CASSRTSGRTDTQYF. CDR3 DNA sequence: TGTGCCAGCAGTCGGACTAGCGGGCGCACAGATACGCAGTATTTT.

Written as DNA, the CDR3 is TGTGCCAGCAGTCCACCCGGGACTAGCGGGAGTCACGAGCAGTACTTC. Its translation is CASSPPGTSGSHEQYF. The gene calls are TRBV2 and TRBJ2-7; the match to TRBD2 covers 14 bases. CDR3 size: 16 residues. Unmatched junction bases numbered 8, after V lost 5 bases and J lost 5 bases. Germline loops: CDR1 SNHLY, CDR2 FYNNEI.

The CDR3 here is CATRPGTGVWETQYF. The CDR3 DNA follows: TGTGCCACCAGGCCCGGGACAGGGGTGTGGGAGACCCAGTACTTC. The rearrangement links TRBV27 to TRBJ2-5; 10 bases align to TRBD1. The germline CDR1 and CDR2 sequences are MNHEY and SMNVEV (reference sequence). Trimming at V came to 10 bases and at J to 5 bases, leaving 13 bases not matched to a gene. The CDR3 consists of 15 residues.

The gene calls are TRBV6-1 and TRBJ1-2, with D uncertain. In germline, CDR1 is MNHNS, CDR2 SASEGT. Trimming shortened V by 1 base and J by 7 bases, and 13 bases separated the two germline ends. CDR3 size: 14 residues. The CDR3 spells CASSEVQAVSGYTF. Written as DNA, the CDR3 is TGTGCCAGCAGTGAAGTCCAGGCTGTGAGTGGCTACACCTTC.

This clone was seen more than once but under ten times. This chain joins TRBV2 and TRBJ2-1, with 8 bases lining up with TRBD1. The ends lost 4 bases at V and 2 bases at J; junction bases unmatched: 4. The length of the CDR3 is 15 residues. CDR1 is SNHLY, CDR2 FYNNEI, per germline. For the CDR3, the DNA is TGTGCCAGCAGTGCTGACAGGGGCGCCTACAATGAGCAGTTCTTC. This translates into CASSADRGAYNEQFF.

Here the CDR3 DNA reads TGTGCCAGCAGCTCCCTCTCCGACAACCAAGAGACCCAGTACTTC. It specifies CASSSLSDNQETQYF. The J gene is TRBJ2-5, the V gene TRBV13; D is ambiguous. Germline CDR1 PRHDT, CDR2 FYEKMQ (reference sequence). Trimming removed 4 bases at V and 0 bases at J, with 12 bases between. The CDR3 contains 15 residues.

Points on this clone: Within the sample, other DNA sequences also encode this same CDR3. The V call is TRBV27, the J call TRBJ1-5; the match to TRBD1 covers 9 bases. Trimming at V came to 6 bases and at J to 5 bases, leaving 8 bases not matched to a gene. Germline assignment: CDR1 MNHEY and CDR2 SMNVEV (reference sequence). The length of the CDR3 is 15 residues. The CDR3 nucleotides read TGTGCCAGCAGAGCCAAGGGACAGGGCTATCAGCCCCAGCATTTT. This gives the protein CASRAKGQGYQPQHF.

The rearrangement joins TRBV19 to TRBJ2-7; D is possibly TRBD1 (5 bases). V dropped 3 bases and J dropped 7 bases, with 13 bases sitting between them. The CDR3 runs 13 residues. CDR1 and CDR2 from the germline V gene are LNHDA and SQIVND (reference sequence). As DNA, the CDR3 is TGTGCCAGTAGTATCAGGGTTGGAGAAGAGCAGTACTTC. Translated: CASSIRVGEEQYF.

Of note for this clone: The sample has other DNA sequences that encode this CDR3 too. The rearrangement links TRBV10-1 to TRBJ2-1; possible D gene TRBD2, 6 bases. The germline CDR1 and CDR2 sequences are WNHNN and SYGVQD (reference sequence). The CDR3 loop spans 15 amino acids. V lost 0 bases and J 0 bases, leaving 6 bases between the germline ends. CDR3 coding DNA: TGCGCCAGCAGTGAGTCGGGAGGCTCCTACAATGAGCAGTTCTTC. It translates to CASSESGGSYNEQFF.

The chain combines TRBV19 with TRBJ1-1, with D possibly being TRBD1 (6 bases). Trimming removed 5 bases from V and 5 bases from J, with 12 bases in between. Germline values: CDR1 LNHDA, CDR2 SQIVND (reference sequence). The length of the CDR3 is 13 residues. For the CDR3, the DNA is TGTGCCAGTAGTTGGGGGCGGGGGACTGAAGCTTTCTTT. Translated: CASSWGRGTEAFF.

This chain uses TRBV5-1 with TRBJ2-7, with TRBD2 matching 11 bases. Germline V gene data show CDR1 as SGHRS and CDR2 as YFSETQ. Losses at the gene ends were 0 bases for V and 6 bases for J; bases not matched to a gene: 2. The CDR3 consists of 14 residues. CDR3 loop: CASSLELAGAEQYF. DNA of the CDR3: TGCGCCAGCAGCTTGGAACTAGCGGGAGCCGAGCAGTACTTC.